Listed here are 10 T cell receptor beta chains from one sample, sequenced in a study of T cell changes during pregnancy in multiple sclerosis. Profiling relied on immunoSEQ multiplex PCR, and the TCRdb table lists in-frame clones only, not all of them. There are roughly 40,000 clones in the sample; roughly 92% occur only once, and roughly 0.69% lies in the top ten. The material was CD4+ T cells from peripheral blood mononuclear cells, obtained in the first trimester of pregnancy. Receptors originate from a female donor with multiple sclerosis, enrolled in a pregnancy study.

J is TRBJ1-5 and V is TRBV7-8; no clear D. V lost 2 bases to trimming and J lost 9 bases, with 17 bases between them. The CDR3 loop spans 15 amino acids. CDR1 SGHVS and CDR2 FQNEAQ come from the germline V gene. This chain's CDR3 is CASSLLGVLGRPQHF. CDR3 nucleotides: TGTGCCAGCAGCTTACTCGGGGTCCTGGGGAGGCCCCAGCATTTT. Variable domain in full (rest from reference TRBV7-8 and TRBJ1-5): GAGVSQSPRYKVAKRGQDVALRCDPISGHVSLFWYQQALGQGPEFLTYFQNEAQLDKSGLPSDRFFAERPEGSVSTLKIQRTQQEDSAVYLCASSLLGVLGRPQHFGDGTRLSIL.

The rearrangement joins TRBV4-1 to TRBJ1-5; 8 bases fit TRBD1. After removal of 0 bases from V and 4 bases from J, the junction contained 8 bases not matched to a gene. Germline assignment: CDR1 MGHRA and CDR2 YSYEKL. CDR3 length: 17 amino acids. The CDR3 DNA follows: TGCGCCAGCAGCCAAGATTGGCAGGGGGCTCCTAATCAGCCCCAGCATTTT. It specifies CASSQDWQGAPNQPQHF.

The V call is TRBV4-1, the J call TRBJ1-5; 7 positions match TRBD1. The CDR3 has 18 amino acids. Germline values: CDR1 MGHRA, CDR2 YSYEKL. V trimming: 5 bases; J trimming: 0 bases; junction bases outside the gene matches: 13. In DNA form, the CDR3 reads TGCGCCAGCAGCTATGACTGGGCTAACAGGGGTAGCAATCAGCCCCAGCATTTT. Protein: CASSYDWANRGSNQPQHF.

This clone was picked up one time. The chain uses TRBV14 and TRBJ1-1; D perhaps matches TRBD1 (5 bases). The CDR3 contains 14 residues. The germline CDR1 and CDR2 sequences are SGHDN and FVKESK. V was trimmed by 1 base and J by 4 bases, leaving 10 bases between them. Here the CDR3 DNA reads TGTGCCAGCAGCCAAGTTCTGGGGCCCACTGAAGCTTTCTTT. It is translated as CASSQVLGPTEAFF.

The rearrangement joins TRBV5-1 to TRBJ2-5; 10 bases match TRBD1. Germline V gives CDR1 SGHRS, CDR2 YFSETQ. This CDR3 comprises 12 residues. After removal of 4 bases from V and 9 bases from J, the junction contained 3 bases not matched to a gene. The CDR3 nucleotides are TGCGCCAGCAGCCGGACAGGGGGGGCCCAGTACTTC. Translated, it gives CASSRTGGAQYF.

This clone was observed a handful of times. The chain uses TRBV21-1 and TRBJ2-4; the table's D call TRBD1 went unverified against the DNA. TRBV21-1 is recorded as a pseudogene. The CDR3 is 13 residues long. The CDR3 DNA is TGTGCCAGCAGCCCCCAAGCCAAAAACATTCAGTACTTC. Amino acid sequence: CASSPQAKNIQYF.

The chain recombines TRBV1 with TRBJ1-2. TRBV1 is reported as a pseudogene. CDR3 length: 16 amino acids. DNA of the CDR3: TGCACCAGCAGCCAAGGGGTCCGGGACTCAAACTATGGCTACACCTTC. It translates to CTSSQGVRDSNYGYTF.

This clone was recorded once. The CDR3 region has the DNA TGTGCCAGCAGTTCGACAGGGGCCCCTTCTGGAAACACCATATATTTT. This translates into CASSSTGAPSGNTIYF. This chain connects TRBV6-5 to TRBJ1-3, with TRBD1 matching over 8 bases. CDR1 is MNHEY, CDR2 SVGAGI, per germline. V lost 4 bases to trimming and J lost 1 base; unmatched junction nucleotides: 6. The CDR3 totals 16 residues.

About this clone: One end of the junction varies from germline; a read error may be responsible. V and J are TRBV18 and TRBJ1-1, with a weak D call TRBD1 (5 bases). This CDR3 contains 14 residues. The germline V gene has CDR1 KGHSH and CDR2 LQKENI. The CDR3 nucleotides are TGTGTCAGCTCACCATCTACAGGTTGGACTGAAGCTTTCTTT. Amino acids: CVSSPSTGWTEAFF.

V and J are TRBV28 and TRBJ1-2; D is uncertain. There are 11 residues in the CDR3. Germline CDR1 MDHEN, CDR2 SYDVKM. V was cut by 3 bases and J by 7 bases, with 6 bases left in between. The CDR3 DNA follows: TGTGCCAGCAGTTTCAGGTTTGGCTACACCTTC. Its translation: CASSFRFGYTF.